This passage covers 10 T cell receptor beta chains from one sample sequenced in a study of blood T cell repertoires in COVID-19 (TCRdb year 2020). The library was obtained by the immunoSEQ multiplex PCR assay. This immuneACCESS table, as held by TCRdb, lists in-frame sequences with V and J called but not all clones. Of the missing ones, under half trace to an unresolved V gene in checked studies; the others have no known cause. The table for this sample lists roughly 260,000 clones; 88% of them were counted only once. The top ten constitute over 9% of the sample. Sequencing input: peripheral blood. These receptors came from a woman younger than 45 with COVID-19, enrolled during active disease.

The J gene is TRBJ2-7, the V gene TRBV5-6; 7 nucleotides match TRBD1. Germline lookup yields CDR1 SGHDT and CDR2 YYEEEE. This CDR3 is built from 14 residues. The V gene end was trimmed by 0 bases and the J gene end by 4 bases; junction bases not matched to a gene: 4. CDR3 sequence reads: CASSLDRGFYEQYF. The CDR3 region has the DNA TGTGCCAGCAGCTTGGACAGGGGTTTTTACGAGCAGTACTTC.

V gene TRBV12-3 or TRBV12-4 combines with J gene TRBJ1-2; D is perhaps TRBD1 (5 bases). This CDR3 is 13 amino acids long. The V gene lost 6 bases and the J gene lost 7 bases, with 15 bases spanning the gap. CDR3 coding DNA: TGTGCCAGCAGATCCTCCAGGGTCGGTGGCTACACCTTC. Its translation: CASRSSRVGGYTF.

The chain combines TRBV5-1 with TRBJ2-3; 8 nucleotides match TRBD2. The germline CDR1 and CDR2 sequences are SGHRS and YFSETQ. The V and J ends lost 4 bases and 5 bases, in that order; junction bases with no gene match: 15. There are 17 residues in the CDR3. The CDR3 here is CASSPLHGAGAGDTQYF. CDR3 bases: TGCGCCAGCAGCCCCCTTCATGGAGCGGGAGCCGGAGATACGCAGTATTTT.

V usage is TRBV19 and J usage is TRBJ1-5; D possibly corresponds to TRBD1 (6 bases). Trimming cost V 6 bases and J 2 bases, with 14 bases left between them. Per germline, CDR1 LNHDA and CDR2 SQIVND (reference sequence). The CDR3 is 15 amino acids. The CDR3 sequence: CASRPTGLRNQPQHF. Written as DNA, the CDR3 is TGTGCCAGTAGACCCACAGGGCTGCGCAATCAGCCCCAGCATTTT. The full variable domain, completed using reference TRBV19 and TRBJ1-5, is DGGITQSPKYLFRKEGQNVTLSCEQNLNHDAMYWYRQDPGQGLRLIYYSQIVNDFQKGDIAEGYSVSREKKESFPLTVTSAQKNPTAFYLCASRPTGLRNQPQHFGDGTRLSIL.

As DNA, the CDR3 is TGTGCCAGCAGCTTCCGACTAGCGGGAGTTGTGCGACAAGAGACCCAGTACTTC. It codes for CASSFRLAGVVRQETQYF. This chain uses TRBV7-8 with TRBJ2-5; 12 nucleotides align to TRBD2. The CDR3 runs 18 residues. V shed 3 bases and J 2 bases; nucleotides not matched to a gene: 10. Germline V gene lookup returns CDR1 SGHVS and CDR2 FQNEAQ.

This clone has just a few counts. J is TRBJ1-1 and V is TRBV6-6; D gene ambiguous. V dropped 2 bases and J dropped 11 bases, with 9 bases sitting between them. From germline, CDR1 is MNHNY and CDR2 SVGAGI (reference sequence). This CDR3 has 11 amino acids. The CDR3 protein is CASSYQWSAFF. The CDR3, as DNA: TGTGCCAGCAGTTACCAGTGGAGTGCTTTCTTT.

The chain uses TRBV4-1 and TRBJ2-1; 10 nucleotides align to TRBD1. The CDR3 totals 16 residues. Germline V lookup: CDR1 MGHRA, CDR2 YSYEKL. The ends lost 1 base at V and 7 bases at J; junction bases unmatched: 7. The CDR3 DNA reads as TGCGCCAGCAGCCAAGGCTGGGGACAGGGGAGGAATGAGCAGTTCTTC. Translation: CASSQGWGQGRNEQFF.

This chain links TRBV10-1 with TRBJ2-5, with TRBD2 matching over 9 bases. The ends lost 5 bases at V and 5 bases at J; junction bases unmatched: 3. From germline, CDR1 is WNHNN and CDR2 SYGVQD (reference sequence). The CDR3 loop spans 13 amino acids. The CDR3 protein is CASSQAGGETQYF. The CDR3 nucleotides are TGCGCCAGCAGTCAAGCGGGAGGCGAGACCCAGTACTTC.

This CDR3 reads CASSVSLAGPYEQYF. The CDR3 nucleotides are TGTGCCAGCAGCGTAAGCCTAGCGGGACCCTACGAGCAGTACTTC. This sequence joins TRBV9 and TRBJ2-7; TRBD2 aligns across 9 bases. The ends lost 1 base at V and 2 bases at J; junction bases unmatched: 4. CDR3 length: 15 residues. From germline, CDR1 is SGDLS and CDR2 YYNGEE.

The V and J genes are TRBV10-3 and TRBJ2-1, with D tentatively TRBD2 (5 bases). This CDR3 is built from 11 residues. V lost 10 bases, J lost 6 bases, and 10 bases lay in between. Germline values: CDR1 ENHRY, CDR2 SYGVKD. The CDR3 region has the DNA TGTGCCACCGGACTGGGCAATGAGCAGTTCTTC. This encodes CATGLGNEQFF.